This T cell receptor beta chain is from a study of blood T cell repertoires in COVID-19. About the study: Italy, Spain and the United States were the sources of the convalescent and acute COVID-19 samples. The analysed material was cDNA or gDNA that came from T cells, B-cell-depleted T cells, or PBMCs.

Seattle researchers signed up patients amid active infection and tracked them longitudinally. The CDR3 length is 15 residues. V lost 5 bases, J lost 0 bases, and 11 bases lay in between. In germline, CDR1 is SGHTA, CDR2 FQGNSA. Authors' processing steps: Amplification with reference gene primers provided the estimates of nucleated cell counts. Profiled with immunoSEQ multiplex PCR; TCRdb holds only in-frame clones, not every one. That table furnishes V, J and clone size, whereas the DNA furnished D and trimming. This sample has approximately 90,000 clones, with roughly 74% found just once. Sequenced: peripheral blood. The TCR sequence derives from a man between 65 and 85 years old with COVID-19, enrolled during active disease. V is TRBV7-2 and J is TRBJ1-3, with D possibly being TRBD1 (6 bases). The CDR3: CASSQTGLSGNTIYF. The DNA of the CDR3 is TGTGCCAGCAGCCAAACAGGGCTCTCTGGAAACACCATATATTTT.